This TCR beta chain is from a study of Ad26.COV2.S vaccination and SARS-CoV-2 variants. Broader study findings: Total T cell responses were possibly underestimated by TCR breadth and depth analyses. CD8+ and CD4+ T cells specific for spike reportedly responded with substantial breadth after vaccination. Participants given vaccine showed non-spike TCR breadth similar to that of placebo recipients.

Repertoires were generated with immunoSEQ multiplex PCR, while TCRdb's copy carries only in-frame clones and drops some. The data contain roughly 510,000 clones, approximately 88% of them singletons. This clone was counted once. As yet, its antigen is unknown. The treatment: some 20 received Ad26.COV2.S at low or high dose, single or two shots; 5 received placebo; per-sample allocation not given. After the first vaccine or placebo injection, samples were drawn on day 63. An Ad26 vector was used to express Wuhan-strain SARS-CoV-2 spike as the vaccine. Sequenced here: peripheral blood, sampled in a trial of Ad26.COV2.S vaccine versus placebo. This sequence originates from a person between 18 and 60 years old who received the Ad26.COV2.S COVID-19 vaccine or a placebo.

CDR3 sequence reads: CASRLGNEKLFF. The CDR3 DNA follows: TGTGCCAGCAGACTGGGTAATGAAAAACTGTTTTTT. The V call is TRBV6-6, the J call TRBJ1-4; no clear D gene. CDR3 length equals 12 residues. Germline-derived CDR1 and CDR2 are MNHNY and SVGAGI (reference sequence). V lost 6 bases to trimming and J lost 4 bases, with 6 bases between them.